This entry concerns a single TCR beta chain. The tumor samples were collected prior to definitive surgery or chemotherapy. Clones were read by immunoSEQ multiplex PCR, and TCRdb kept only the in-frame ones, dropping some. Among some 3,000 clones listed, roughly 59% were seen once. The data belong to a study of high-grade serous ovarian cancer treatment subgroups. Specimen: tumor tissue. This receptor was obtained from a human donor with high-grade serous ovarian cancer.

CDR3 in amino acids: CASSMQGSSIYEQYF. Here the CDR3 DNA reads TGTGCCAGTAGTATGCAGGGATCGTCCATCTACGAGCAGTACTTC. The chain is built from TRBV19 and TRBJ2-5, with a tentative D call TRBD1 (5 bases). The J call is in doubt because the DNA end fits TRBJ2-7 better. In germline, CDR1 is LNHDA, CDR2 SQIVND (reference sequence). CDR3 length: 15 amino acids.